The T cell receptor beta chain described here comes from a study of cytomegalovirus exposure and HLA in healthy donors (dated by TCRdb to 2015 to 2018). Background for the entire study: An earlier analysis of roughly 610 of the donors reported 276 Gb of sequence data and about 120 million unique TCR beta sequences obtained from some 200 million T cells. An early release covering about 600 HLA-typed donors comprised approximately 300 gigabases of sequencing data and roughly 85 million unique TCR sequences. The genetic ancestry cluster associated with self-reported Caucasian donors included about 84% of the roughly 410 genotyped donors. The study was designed to test whether signatures of past pathogen exposure could be identified by cataloging public T cell receptors. The study profiled the T cell repertoires of hundreds of subjects by immunosequencing and related them to cytomegalovirus serostatus. In addition to the first cohort of 666 subjects, a separate validation cohort of around 110 different subjects was used. To predict cytomegalovirus infection status, the study combined high-throughput TCR immunosequencing, statistical association of individual TCRs with disease status, and machine learning. To study patterns of TCR occurrence, a later analysis re-analyzed previously published TCR beta repertoires from 700 or so donors and added high-resolution HLA genotyping. Rather than using new phenotypic data, the later analysis identified candidate immune exposures from TCR beta sequences and from how often those sequences occurred across donors. In an earlier analysis of a few hundred of the donors, high-throughput TCR beta sequencing was used to judge whether each TCR beta V gene segment behaved as functional or pseudogenic. Donor age, sex, ethnicity and CMV serostatus were compiled together with the repertoire data. A later genetic analysis used genome-wide SNP genotypes for about 60% of the roughly 670 donors, treating that subset as a discovery cohort. Every discovery cohort repertoire had been produced on one sequencing platform. HLA typing covered class I and class II loci at four-digit resolution. Typing coverage differed by locus: A, B, C, DRB1 and DQB1 were typed in roughly 629-630 donors, DQA1 in 500 to 550, DPA1 in some 610, and DPB1 in just under 490. Because of strong linkage in the cohort, roughly five DR-DQ haplotypes were treated as single units for association and clustering. On average, roughly 240,000 unique TCR beta nucleotide sequences were sequenced per donor among more than 350 genotyped donors of the cohort, with 15% to 20% of those sequences being non-productive.

Per the germline V gene, MGHDK is the CDR1 and SYGVNS is the CDR2. V and J are trimmed by 0 bases and 5 bases, and the gene matches miss 1 base of the junction. The CDR3 spans 14 residues, from the cysteine through the phenylalanine. Only the CDR3 DNA stays, 42 bases, in frame from base 1. Broad study findings and their caveats: Linkage disequilibrium might explain the correlated functional status among segregating V segments, but an unknown experimental factor could not be excluded. When HLA alleles, especially DR and DQ, strongly co-occurred, TCR associations were difficult to assign to individual alleles. An association between a missense DCLRE1C variant and V-gene and J-gene trimming of TCR beta chains was found in a later genetic analysis and replicated in an independent cohort. Specific HLA alleles were associated with about 17,000 TCR beta sequences at a false discovery rate of 0.05 in a later analysis. A later analysis found that most CMV-associated TCR beta chains appeared HLA-restricted, with HLA associations seemingly driven largely by CMV exposure. A group of highly shared sequence variants was considered likely to be a technical artifact of the sequencing pipeline. Compared with equally common non-associated chains, HLA-associated TCR beta chains in a later analysis were more clonally expanded and had lower generation probabilities. Cytomegalovirus status was reported to be diagnosed by the classifier with high specificity and sensitivity in both the original and validation cohorts. Several of the top co-occurrence clusters appeared to be linked to parvovirus B19, influenza, CMV and Epstein-Barr virus, according to a later analysis. HLA typing was unavailable for some donors at each locus, so association tests used only the typed subset. According to a later analysis, TCR association rates differed among HLA loci, with DRB1 alleles showing the most associated TCRs and HLA-C alleles showing the fewest. Only TCR beta chains were sequenced in this cohort, and the absence of alpha or paired-chain data limited detectable features. Immune exposure information for the cohort was limited to CMV serostatus. While some public TCRs were present in many individuals, most TCR sequences turned up only very rarely across donors. Seventeen rarely observed V segments, including chromosome 9 orphons, were excluded from the earlier analysis of approximately 500 of the donors because counts were too low. Broadly in line with IMGT annotations, most TCR beta V segments showed up in productive rearrangements about 90% or about 30% of the time in an earlier analysis of several hundred of the donors. The presence/absence analyses assumed that sequencing depth was roughly uniform across donors, and that assumption may not be true. The study gave a list of about 170 TCR beta chains associated with cytomegalovirus. A further reported finding was that TCR beta sequences accurately predicted the HLA-A and HLA-B alleles for most subjects in the first cohort. It was suggested by the authors that the approach could potentially be generalized to other disease states and immunological phenotypes. In vitro tests confirmed that three of the cytomegalovirus-associated TCR beta chains recognize cytomegalovirus antigens. A later genetic analysis reported fewer N-insertions in productive TCRs among donors in an Asian-associated ancestry cluster than the approximately 670-donor mean. Some IMGT-functional V segments, including TRBV6-2 and TRBV6-3, could not be distinguished by the 87-base-pair reads and were therefore excluded.

About this clone itself: No antigen is known for it. No much larger clone exists at a distance of one base, and base qualities are not known.

In total, just over 650 healthy bone marrow donors made up the cohort. At the time of sampling, every cohort member was nominally healthy, though immune exposures that went unrecorded were likely present. The donor was CMV seronegative and was included in the group of a few hundred seronegative cohort members. Each donor provided a peripheral blood sample, and peripheral blood mononuclear cells were used for TCR beta sequencing. Genomic DNA extraction from the blood cell samples was performed with the Qiagen DNeasy Blood Extraction Kit. Receptor amplification or capture employed the immunoSEQ multiplex PCR assay. For the multiplex PCR, a mixture combining 60 forward primers for TCR Vbeta segments and 13 reverse primers for TCR Jbeta segments was used. The CDR3 region of rearranged TCR beta genes was amplified from genomic DNA by a multiplex PCR assay. On the Illumina HiSeq System, the amplified TCR beta libraries were sequenced as 87-base-pair reads. In the original analysis: A later analysis tallied roughly 78 million unique TCR beta chains across the 550 to 850 repertoires, and about 12 million of those chains were shared by two or more donors. Raw reads were error-corrected and collapsed into unique sequences with a nearest-neighbor algorithm that merged closely related sequences to remove PCR and sequencing errors. To assign V, D and J gene segments, CDR3 sequences were aligned to IMGT reference sequences. Each retained sequence needed at least a six-nucleotide match to both a V gene segment and a J gene segment. Rearrangements were called productive when the CDR3 lacked stop codons and stayed in frame with V and J; all others were non-productive. Following IMGT convention, CDR3 was defined as the stretch from the second conserved V-encoded cysteine to the conserved J-encoded phenylalanine. In an earlier analysis of roughly 610 of the donors, sequences lacking an unambiguous match to a single V gene segment were excluded. An earlier analysis of a few hundred of the donors classified V segments as functional when productive rearrangements were above 56.7% and as segregating when the standard deviation between donors was above 5%. To diagnose cytomegalovirus status from the catalog of TCR beta chain sequences, a statistical classification framework was built. V and J gene assignment, in a later analysis, came from comparing TCR nucleotide sequences with IMGT/GENE-DB human TR gene sequences. A later analysis assigned CDR3 sequences and most-parsimonious VDJ recombination scenarios with the TCRdist pipeline. In a later analysis, each TCR beta chain was defined by its CDR3 amino acid sequence together with its V-gene family, and reads lacking a unique V-gene family were excluded. A later analysis removed roughly 590 highly shared, low-generation-probability nucleotide sequences to deal with suspected cross-contamination and a sequencing artifact. A later analysis calculated a clonal expansion index for each public chain from normalized within-repertoire ranks of inferred template counts. Generation probabilities in a later analysis came from a VDJ recombination model fitted to out-of-frame rearrangements, and those results were checked against IGoR. In a later analysis, TCR-TCR, TCR-HLA and TCR-CMV co-occurrence was scored with hypergeometric tests, and a repertoire-size bias correction was applied to TCR pairs. A later analysis estimated false discovery rates by permuting HLA or CMV assignments 20 times. In a later analysis, co-occurring TCRs were grouped using DBSCAN, with TCRdist sequence similarity added in when clustering inside HLA-allele-positive subsets. Co-occurrence clustering excluded repertoires with fewer than 30,000 or more than 120,000 public chains, plus five with anomalous nucleotide sharing. Drawn from immuneACCESS, this table holds only the in-frame rearrangements with V and J called that TCRdb kept. Clones are partly lost; checked studies trace under half to an unresolved V gene and leave the rest unexplained. V, J and clone size derive from that table, while D and trimming were established from the DNA sequence. The sample table contains 150,000 to 200,000 clones; only one count was recorded for 80% to 85% of them. The leading ten clones occupy under 2% of the sample.

The receptor was isolated from a man younger than 30 in good health and CMV-seronegative. This chain is built from TRBV25-1 and TRBJ2-5, with 9 junctional bases fitting TRBD1. The sequenced sample consisted of PBMCs. The DNA sequence is TGTGCCAGCAGTGAATATGACAGGGGGGAGACCCAGTACTTC. This sequence encodes CASSEYDRGETQYF.